The sequence of this TCR beta chain was determined in a study of blood T cell repertoires in COVID-19. Study-level background: Spain, Italy and the United States supplied samples that represented acute and convalescent COVID-19. PBMCs, B-cell-depleted T cells, or T cells provided the cDNA or gDNA that made up the material.

On this clone: The sample contains more than one DNA sequence encoding this CDR3.

In the original analysis: Amplification of reference gene primers was used by the study to estimate nucleated cell counts. Only in-frame clones appear in the TCRdb table, and some are missing; sequencing was by immunoSEQ multiplex PCR. Clonal size and the V and J genes are those of that table, whereas D and trimming came from the DNA. This table holds about 130,000 clones, about 80% found once. In germline, CDR1 is GTSNPN, CDR2 SVGIG (reference sequence). The CDR3 consists of 14 residues. V was clipped by 1 base and J by 0 bases, with 9 bases between them. This sequence was found in an older woman with acute or convalescent COVID-19. The rearrangement joins TRBV30 to TRBJ1-2, with no clear D. Source material: peripheral blood. The CDR3 region is CAWSEPPANYGYTF. The CDR3 bases are TGTGCCTGGAGTGAACCACCAGCTAACTATGGCTACACCTTC.